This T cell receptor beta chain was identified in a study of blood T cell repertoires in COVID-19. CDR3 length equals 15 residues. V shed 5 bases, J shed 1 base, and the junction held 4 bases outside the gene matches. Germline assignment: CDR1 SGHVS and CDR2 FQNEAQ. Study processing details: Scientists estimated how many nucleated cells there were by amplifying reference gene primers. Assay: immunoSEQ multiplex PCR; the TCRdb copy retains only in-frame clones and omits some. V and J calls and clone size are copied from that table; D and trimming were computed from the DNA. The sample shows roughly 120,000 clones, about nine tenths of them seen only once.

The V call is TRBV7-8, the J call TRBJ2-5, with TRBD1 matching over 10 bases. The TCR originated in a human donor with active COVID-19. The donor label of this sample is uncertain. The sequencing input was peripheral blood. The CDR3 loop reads CASSRGQGGQETQYF. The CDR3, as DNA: TGTGCCAGCAGCCGAGGACAGGGGGGCCAAGAGACCCAGTACTTC. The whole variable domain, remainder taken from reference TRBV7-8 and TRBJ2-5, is GAGVSQSPRYKVAKRGQDVALRCDPISGHVSLFWYQQALGQGPEFLTYFQNEAQLDKSGLPSDRFFAERPEGSVSTLKIQRTQQEDSAVYLCASSRGQGGQETQYFGPGTRLLVL.